The present T cell receptor beta chain was sequenced within a study of OX40 agonist ivuxolimab in advanced cancers. Regarding the research as a whole: Ivuxolimab, which targeted the costimulatory receptor OX40 (CD134), was an agonistic, fully human IgG2 monoclonal antibody. The monotherapy dose-escalation portion (N of about 50 patients) of the phase I ivuxolimab trial is reported in the paper. Among the roughly 54 dose-escalation patients, about 20 had hepatocellular carcinoma, approximately 15 melanoma, 9 renal cell carcinoma and 9 head and neck cancer. The point of sequencing TCRbeta in the periphery was to test whether ivuxolimab changed TCR sequence diversity and drove clonal T-cell expansion. Three dose-escalation patients achieved partial responses, one with hepatocellular carcinoma and two with cutaneous melanoma. Patients were allowed to have had prior anti-PD-1, anti-PD-L1 or anti-CTLA-4 therapy, and more than 30% of the dose-escalation patients had previously received checkpoint inhibitors. Intravenous ivuxolimab was administered to patients every 2 weeks at six dose levels: 0.01, 0.1, 0.3, 1.5, 3 and 10 mg/kg. The dose-escalation cohort was about 86% male with a mean age of around 64 years, ranging from roughly 23 to 90. Beyond this particular receptor, the publication reports: Low levels of normalized T-cell clonal expansion were also seen in some patients who did not respond. Antigen specificity was not determined for the clonally expanded peripheral T cells. In partial responders in the 0.1-3.0 mg/kg groups, normalized peripheral clonal expansion was found to be among the lowest, especially among CD8+ T cells. At doses of 0.1 to 3.0 mg/kg, clonal expansion of both CD4+ and CD8+ T cells in blood was seen between baseline and week 6. After ivuxolimab, more expanded clones were found on average in CD8+ T cells than in CD4+ T cells.

The sample holds one count of this clone. It has no known antigen specificity. The junction and the germline gene differ at one end; a read error may be behind it. Genomic DNA was extracted from sorted cells for sequencing of the TCRbeta CDR3 region. TCRbeta CDR3 regions were sequenced using the immunoSEQ Assay. This immuneACCESS table, as held by TCRdb, lists in-frame sequences with V and J called but not all clones. Of the missing ones, under half trace to an unresolved V gene in checked studies; the others have no known cause. Counted in this sample were 70,000 or so clones; 86% of them appeared once. The top ten hold roughly 8% of the sample. The germline V gene (reference sequence) sets CDR1 to SGHNT and CDR2 to YYREEE. The CDR3, cysteine through phenylalanine, is 14 amino acids long. Of the read, only the CDR3 DNA is kept; its 42 bases are in frame from base 1. The trial excluded patients who had a history of autoimmune disease or were on systemic immunosuppression. Peripheral blood for TCR sequencing was drawn from every dose cohort at baseline, at cycle 4 day 1 and at cycle 7 day 1. The samples were drawn from a first-in-human, open-label, multicenter phase I dose-escalation trial of ivuxolimab. The trial enrolled adults with locally advanced or metastatic head and neck squamous cell, hepatocellular, melanoma or renal cell carcinoma. Before TCR sequencing, CD4+ T cells and CD8+ T cells from peripheral blood were sorted into separate populations.

The specimen was CD4+ or CD8+ T cells sorted from blood, collected in a trial of the OX40 agonist ivuxolimab. The sequence links TRBV5-4 to TRBJ2-5; tentative D gene TRBD2, with 6 bases matching. This TCR derives from an adult with an advanced solid tumor such as melanoma, head and neck, liver or kidney cancer. The CDR3 reads as follows: CASSPPAGWETQYF. The DNA sequence follows: TGCGCCAGCAGCCCCCCGGCGGGGTGGGAGACCCAGTACTTC. Extended through the reference TRBV5-4 and TRBJ2-5 proteins, this CDR3 yields the full variable domain: ETGVTQSPTHLIKTRGQQVTLRCSSQSGHNTVSWYQQALGQGPQFIFQYYREEENGRGNFPPRFSGLQFPNYSSELNVNALELDDSALYLCASSPPAGWETQYFGPGTRLLVL.